What follows are 28 T cell receptor beta chains derived from one specimen sequenced in a study of technical replicates of blood from a few donors. Profiled with immunoSEQ multiplex PCR; TCRdb holds only in-frame clones, not every one. Seen here are 80,000 to 95,000 clones, almost 97% observed once, and the top ten hold around 0.4%. Sequencing input: T cells isolated from PBMCs. Receptors originate from a human donor in good health.

The CDR3 region is CASSQAPGNYEQYF. DNA for the CDR3: TGTGCCAGCAGCCAAGCCCCAGGGAACTACGAGCAGTACTTC. V gene TRBV11-2 combines with J gene TRBJ2-7, with D perhaps TRBD1 (5 bases). Looked up from germline, CDR1 is SGHAT and CDR2 is FQNNGV. The CDR3 runs to 14 residues. V was trimmed by 5 bases and J by 3 bases, leaving 14 bases between them.

Note on this clone: One junction end does not reproduce the germline sequence, and a read error may be involved. The V and J genes are TRBV29-1 and TRBJ2-7, with D possibly being TRBD1 (5 bases). CDR1 and CDR2 from the germline V gene are SQVTM and ANQGSEA. This CDR3 spans 12 amino acids. CDR3 residues: CILDRFYYEQYF. CDR3 coding DNA: TGTATTTTAGACAGATTTTACTACGAGCAGTACTTC.

The chain uses TRBV7-2 and TRBJ2-5; TRBD1 aligns across 7 bases. CDR3 length equals 16 residues. Germline CDR1 and CDR2: SGHTA and FQGNSA. V lost 5 bases, J lost 2 bases, and 11 bases stayed unmatched. This CDR3 reads CASSSRGRIGQETQYF. CDR3 DNA: TGTGCCAGCAGCAGTAGGGGGCGCATCGGACAAGAGACCCAGTACTTC.

The chain combines TRBV28 with TRBJ2-1; 7 nucleotides agree with TRBD1. V lost 5 bases, J lost 8 bases, and 12 bases stayed unmatched. The CDR3 is 15 amino acids. CDR1 and CDR2 from the germline V gene are MDHEN and SYDVKM. Here the CDR3 reads CASSNPGQESDEQFF. CDR3 nucleotide sequence: TGTGCCAGCAGTAACCCCGGACAGGAGTCCGATGAGCAGTTCTTC.

This clone showed up just once. The chain employs TRBV9 and TRBJ1-3; tentatively, D is TRBD1 (5 bases). CDR1 SGDLS and CDR2 YYNGEE come from the germline V gene. The CDR3 is 14 residues long. The V end lost 5 bases, the J end lost 2 bases, and 11 bases lay between the germline ends. This CDR3 reads CASRQTDTGNTIYF. The CDR3 DNA follows: TGTGCCAGCAGGCAAACGGACACTGGAAACACCATATATTTT.

The chain employs TRBV5-1 and TRBJ1-5; D perhaps matches TRBD1 (6 bases). CDR3 length: 13 amino acids. Trimming left V 0 bases short and J 7 bases short, with 8 bases between. Germline CDR1 SGHRS, CDR2 YFSETQ. This chain's CDR3 is CASSLAQGQPQHF. Written as DNA, the CDR3 is TGCGCCAGCAGCTTGGCACAGGGACAGCCCCAGCATTTT. Full variable domain (missing parts from reference TRBV5-1 and TRBJ1-5): KAGVTQTPRYLIKTRGQQVTLSCSPISGHRSVSWYQQTPGQGLQFLFEYFSETQRNKGNFPGRFSGRQFSNSRSEMNVSTLELGDSALYLCASSLAQGQPQHFGDGTRLSIL.

The gene calls are TRBV9 and TRBJ1-1; D gene unclear. Germline-derived CDR1 and CDR2 are SGDLS and YYNGEE. The CDR3 is 13 residues long. V was trimmed by 0 bases and J by 3 bases, leaving 6 bases between them. CDR3 in amino acids: CASSVDGYTEAFF. The DNA for the CDR3 is TGTGCCAGCAGCGTAGACGGGTACACTGAAGCTTTCTTT.

This chain links TRBV2 with TRBJ2-5; D uncertain. The DNA end is more similar to TRBJ2-7, so the J call may be wrong. The length of the CDR3 is 17 residues. Germline values: CDR1 SNHLY, CDR2 FYNNEI. The DNA for the CDR3 is TGTGCCAGCAGTGAAGTGTCCCGTAGGCCCTCATACTACGAGCAGTACTTC. This encodes CASSEVSRRPSYYEQYF.

DNA of the CDR3: TGTGCCAGCAGCTTAGGGGGGGGGCCGATGGCCAGAGAGACCCAGTACTTC. This encodes CASSLGGGPMARETQYF. The V and J genes are TRBV7-8 and TRBJ2-5, with D possibly being TRBD2 (7 bases). The CDR3 covers 17 residues. CDR1 is SGHVS, CDR2 FQNEAQ, per germline. V was trimmed by 1 base and J by 4 bases, leaving 19 bases between them.

The chain combines TRBV19 with TRBJ2-1; possibly TRBD2 for D (6 bases). The CDR3 loop spans 15 amino acids. The V and J ends lost 1 base and 4 bases respectively, with 11 bases between them. Germline CDR1 reads LNHDA; CDR2 reads SQIVND (reference sequence). CDR3 residues: CASSIGLATYNEQFF. The CDR3 DNA is TGTGCCAGTAGTATAGGCCTAGCGACTTACAATGAGCAGTTCTTC.

A single count supports this clone. V gene TRBV7-3 combines with J gene TRBJ2-3, with D possibly matching TRBD2 (6 bases). The CDR3 runs to 18 residues. Between the trimmed V and J ends, which lost 0 bases and 5 bases, there was a span of 21 bases. Germline assignment: CDR1 SGHTA and CDR2 FQGTGA. DNA of the CDR3: TGTGCCAGCAGCTTAACGATTGGGACTCCTCAGAAATTAGATACGCAGTATTTT. It is translated as CASSLTIGTPQKLDTQYF. The complete variable domain, with remaining parts taken from reference TRBV7-3 and TRBJ2-3, reads GAGVSQTPSNKVTEKGKYVELRCDPISGHTALYWYRQSLGQGPEFLIYFQGTGAADDSGLPNDRFFAVRPEGSVSTLKIQRTERGDSAVYLCASSLTIGTPQKLDTQYFGPGTRLTVL.

The chain links TRBV6-1 to TRBJ2-1; a weak D match, TRBD2 (5 bases). The CDR3 is 15 amino acids. Deletions cut 3 bases from V and 10 bases from J, with 19 bases between. Germline CDR1 reads MNHNS; CDR2 reads SASEGT. The DNA for the CDR3 is TGTGCCAGCAGTGAGTTTGGAGGTGTGAGCTCCGAGCAGTTCTTC. Encoded protein: CASSEFGGVSSEQFF.

The chain links TRBV27 to TRBJ2-1; 12 bases fit TRBD2. This CDR3 contains 18 residues. V was clipped by 2 bases and J by 4 bases; unmatched bases: 9. Germline V CDR1 and CDR2: MNHEY, SMNVEV (reference sequence). The CDR3: CASSLRGLAGGGYNEQFF. CDR3 nucleotide sequence: TGTGCCAGCAGTTTAAGGGGGCTAGCGGGAGGGGGGTACAATGAGCAGTTCTTC.

This clone was seen just once. The CDR3 DNA sequence: TGTGCCAGTAGAACCGACAGGGATTTTGGCTACACCTTC. Its protein is CASRTDRDFGYTF. This chain links TRBV19 with TRBJ1-2; 7 nucleotides agree with TRBD1. The CDR3 contains 13 residues. The germline CDR1 and CDR2 sequences are LNHDA and SQIVND (reference sequence). V gave up 6 bases and J gave up 7 bases; unmatched junction bases: 8.

The rearrangement uses TRBV7-9 and TRBJ2-5; 7 bases are shared with TRBD1. The trim removed 5 bases at V and 0 bases at J, leaving 6 bases unmatched. The CDR3 is made up of 15 amino acids. Germline loops: CDR1 SEHNR, CDR2 FQNEAQ (reference sequence). The CDR3 loop reads CASSPRDSHQETQYF. The DNA for the CDR3 is TGTGCCAGCAGCCCACGGGACAGTCACCAAGAGACCCAGTACTTC.

The DNA of the CDR3 is TGTGCCAGCAGCTTAGTCTTAGGCAGGGGATACGAGCAGTACTTC. Translation: CASSLVLGRGYEQYF. The chain recombines TRBV7-9 with TRBJ2-7, with D possibly being TRBD1 (6 bases). CDR3 size: 15 residues. Trimming took off 1 base at V and 4 bases at J, with 14 bases between the two ends. From germline, CDR1 is SEHNR and CDR2 FQNEAQ (reference sequence).

The CDR3 DNA is TGCGCCAGCAAGGGTCCAGCGGGAGTTCTGGGCTCCTACAATGAGCAGTTCTTC. Its protein product is CASKGPAGVLGSYNEQFF. The chain employs TRBV5-1 and TRBJ2-1; 8 bases match TRBD2. J gave up 0 bases and V 6 bases, and 14 bases lay outside the gene matches. Germline V gene data show CDR1 as SGHRS and CDR2 as YFSETQ. This CDR3 has 18 residues.

The chain uses TRBV6-1 and TRBJ1-2, with D perhaps TRBD1 (5 bases). The CDR3 runs to 14 residues. In germline, CDR1 is MNHNS, CDR2 SASEGT. Trimming stripped 7 bases from V and 4 bases from J, with 16 bases between. Here the CDR3 DNA reads TGTGCCAGCAATCTAGACAGCGGGATCTATGGCTACACCTTC. Encoded protein: CASNLDSGIYGYTF.

V gene TRBV28 combines with J gene TRBJ1-1, with D possibly TRBD1 on 5 matching bases. Trimming left V 5 bases short and J 3 bases short, with 16 bases between. There are 15 residues in the CDR3. The germline CDR1 and CDR2 sequences are MDHEN and SYDVKM. CDR3 loop: CASSPIQGSDTEAFF. CDR3 coding DNA: TGTGCCAGCAGTCCGATCCAGGGATCGGACACTGAAGCTTTCTTT.

This chain links TRBV11-2 with TRBJ1-2, with a tentative D call TRBD1 (6 bases). This CDR3 region has 13 residues. V gave up 5 bases and J gave up 4 bases, with 11 bases separating them. The germline CDR1 and CDR2 sequences are SGHAT and FQNNGV. CDR3: CASSPDRFYGYTF. As DNA, the CDR3 is TGTGCCAGCAGCCCTGACAGGTTCTATGGCTACACCTTC.

This rearrangement joins TRBV5-1 to TRBJ1-1; TRBD1 agrees at 8 bases. Germline lookup yields CDR1 SGHRS and CDR2 YFSETQ. This CDR3 is built from 14 residues. Germline trimming cut 3 bases from V and 5 bases from J; bases unmatched to any gene: 6. CDR3 region: CASSWGQAGTEAFF. As DNA, the CDR3 is TGCGCCAGCAGCTGGGGACAGGCAGGGACTGAAGCTTTCTTT.

This chain connects TRBV7-9 to TRBJ1-2; perhaps TRBD1 as D (6 bases). The CDR3 is 15 amino acids. Between the trimmed V and J ends, which lost 3 bases and 8 bases, there was a span of 19 bases. Germline CDR1 and CDR2: SEHNR and FQNEAQ (reference sequence). CDR3 region: CASSLGAGAPDGYTF. DNA of the CDR3: TGTGCCAGCAGCTTGGGGGCAGGGGCCCCGGACGGCTACACCTTC.

The chain joins TRBV4-2 to TRBJ2-7, with D unresolved. The V gene lost 0 bases and the J gene lost 5 bases, with 14 bases spanning the gap. CDR1 is LGHNA, CDR2 YNFKEQ, per germline. The CDR3 covers 15 residues. Here the CDR3 reads CASSQEIRGSDEQYF. The CDR3 nucleotides read TGTGCCAGCAGCCAAGAAATACGAGGATCCGACGAGCAGTACTTC.

The CDR3 spells CASRGASGEAFF. The CDR3 DNA is TGTGCCAGCAGGGGGGCTTCCGGTGAAGCTTTCTTT. The V gene is TRBV6-5, the J gene TRBJ1-1; D possibly corresponds to TRBD1 (6 bases). Trimming cost V 6 bases and J 7 bases, with 12 bases left between them. The CDR3 length is 12 residues. CDR1 and CDR2 from the germline V gene are MNHEY and SVGAGI.

The gene calls are TRBV15 and TRBJ1-4, with D maybe TRBD1 (6 bases). The CDR3 is 16 amino acids. Trimming removed 4 bases at V and 2 bases at J, with 14 bases between. Germline V gene data show CDR1 as LNHNV and CDR2 as YYDKDF (reference sequence). DNA of the CDR3: TGTGCCACCAGCACAGGGGTAGGGGCTACTAATGAAAAACTGTTTTTT. Translation: CATSTGVGATNEKLFF. The variable domain in full, with the rest retrieved from reference TRBV15 and TRBJ1-4, is DAMVIQNPRYQVTQFGKPVTLSCSQTLNHNVMYWYQQKSSQAPKLLFHYYDKDFNNEADTPDNFQSRRPNTSFCFLDIRSPGLGDTAMYLCATSTGVGATNEKLFFGSGTQLSVL.

This chain connects TRBV6-6 to TRBJ2-1; TRBD1 might be the D (6 bases). Germline CDR1 and CDR2: MNHNY and SVGAGI (reference sequence). CDR3 size: 14 residues. V was cut by 5 bases and J by 5 bases, with 13 bases left in between. The CDR3 nucleotides read TGTGCCAGCAGTCCAAGACAGGCGGACAATGAGCAGTTCTTC. Protein: CASSPRQADNEQFF.

This chain joins TRBV6-5 and TRBJ2-7; D perhaps matches TRBD1 (6 bases). The CDR3 spans 11 residues. The germline V gene encodes CDR1 MNHEY and CDR2 SVGAGI. The V gene lost 5 bases and the J gene lost 5 bases, with 7 bases spanning the gap. The CDR3 is CASSRDNEQYF. The CDR3 DNA reads as TGTGCCAGCAGTCGGGACAACGAGCAGTACTTC.

The V call is TRBV6-5, the J call TRBJ2-7, with D possibly matching TRBD1 (5 bases). The CDR3 totals 14 residues. Deletions cut 7 bases from V and 5 bases from J, with 18 bases between. Germline V gene lookup returns CDR1 MNHEY and CDR2 SVGAGI. The CDR3, as DNA: TGTGCCAGCAACCGACAGTCCCATTTCAACGAGCAGTACTTC. It translates to CASNRQSHFNEQYF.